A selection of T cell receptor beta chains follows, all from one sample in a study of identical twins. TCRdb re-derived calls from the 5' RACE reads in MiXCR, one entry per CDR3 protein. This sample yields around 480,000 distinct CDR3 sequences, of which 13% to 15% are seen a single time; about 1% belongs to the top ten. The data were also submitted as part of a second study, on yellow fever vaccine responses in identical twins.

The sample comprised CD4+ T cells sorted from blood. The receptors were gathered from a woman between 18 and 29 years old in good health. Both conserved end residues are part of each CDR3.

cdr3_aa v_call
CASSVPGKGPDTQYF TRBV7-3
CASSLERVPTRTDTQYF TRBV7-9
CASSEWSQFGSGANVLTF TRBV6-1
CASSQVSLAKNIQYF TRBV12-3/TRBV12-4
CASSQGRGKGSPFF TRBV3-1
CASSRPGLDNYEQYF TRBV28
CASSQGGLVPGAQYF TRBV3-1
CSARGAGVLTEAFF TRBV20-1
CASSLGDALDEQFF TRBV5-1
CASSEGGGADTQYF TRBV6-1
CATSRDRGAGTGSGELFF TRBV15
CASSLGANYRQDTQYF TRBV7-2
CASSPQPGGPGNEQFF TRBV7-9
CASTTSGGKSYGYTF TRBV12-3/TRBV12-4
CASSAGTNSYNEQFF TRBV9
CASSFRGTRGTRNEAFF TRBV7-2
CATRRQGTLKNIQYF TRBV10-3
CASSLHRGQGETQYF TRBV5-1
CASSLIAGEETQYF TRBV5-4
CASKPAGSNYGYTF TRBV25-1
CASSSGSGEAFF TRBV11-2
CASSAPSSLGEQYF TRBV7-9
CASSIDPSGMQYF TRBV19
CASSLTGGPYNEQFF TRBV7-9
CASSLIAGLGYNEQFF TRBV14
CASSPNMRGPNTGELFF TRBV7-2
CASSLTGKNTQYF TRBV7-3
CSALRQSNYGYTF TRBV20-1
CASSTRDRGVGELFF TRBV18
CASSYSINLRTAMRTYEQYF TRBV6-2/TRBV6-3
CASSLRKRDPGLAYNEQFF TRBV12-3/TRBV12-4
CASSSAPYNEQFF TRBV7-2
CASRLTAGPRSEQFF TRBV7-9
CSATGTSLLNEQFF TRBV20-1
CASSSTGTSILSGRNEQFF TRBV11-1
CAWSPSNNEQFF TRBV30